A single sample gave rise to the 5 T cell receptor beta chains below, sequenced in a study of blood T cell repertoires in COVID-19. Produced via immunoSEQ multiplex PCR; TCRdb's table is partial and in-frame only. The sample contains some 330,000 clones, roughly 90% of which appear only once. Sample: PBMCs or T cells enriched from blood (not recorded which). The source is a woman aged 25 to 45 who had recovered from COVID-19.

The CDR3 nucleotides are TGTGCCATCAGTGAACAGGCGATAAACACCGGGGAGCTGTTTTTT. Translation: CAISEQAINTGELFF. The V gene is TRBV10-3, the J gene TRBJ2-2, with TRBD1 as a possible D gene (5 bases). The CDR3 is 15 residues long. Germline-derived CDR1 and CDR2 are ENHRY and SYGVKD. V dropped 3 bases and J dropped 2 bases, with 10 bases sitting between them.

The genes are TRBV11-2 and TRBJ2-1, with D unresolved. Germline V gene data show CDR1 as SGHAT and CDR2 as FQNNGV. The V and J ends lost 1 base and 6 bases respectively, with 7 bases between them. The CDR3 contains 13 residues. CDR3 coding DNA: TGTGCCAGCAGCTTAGGGGCCCGCAATGAGCAGTTCTTC. It yields the protein CASSLGARNEQFF.

This chain uses TRBV3-1 (or the pseudogene TRBV3-2) with TRBJ2-4; 13 bases are shared with TRBD2. The germline CDR1 and CDR2 sequences are LGHDT and YNNKEL (reference sequence). This CDR3 is built from 19 residues. V lost 0 bases to trimming and J lost 1 base; unmatched junction nucleotides: 6. Here the CDR3 DNA reads TGTGCCAGCAGCCAAGATAGAACTAGCGGGAGGGTTGCCAAAAACATTCAGTACTTC. Protein sequence: CASSQDRTSGRVAKNIQYF.

Here the CDR3 reads CASSQAHTTGWGSPLHF. The CDR3 bases are TGTGCCAGCAGCCAGGCCCATACGACAGGCTGGGGTTCACCCCTCCACTTT. The J gene is TRBJ1-6, the V gene TRBV3-1 (or the pseudogene TRBV3-2); a possible D gene is TRBD1 (6 bases). Looked up from germline, CDR1 is LGHDT and CDR2 is YNNKEL (reference sequence). Trimming took off 3 bases at V and 9 bases at J, with 21 bases between the two ends. The CDR3 has 17 amino acids.

This chain connects TRBV5-6 to TRBJ2-5, with 11 bases fitting TRBD2. With V trimmed by 4 bases and J by 1 base, 3 bases remained unmatched. The CDR3 length is 15 residues. Germline V gives CDR1 SGHDT, CDR2 YYEEEE. CDR3 residues: CASSAGTSGQETQYF. In nucleotides, the CDR3 is TGTGCCAGCAGCGCAGGGACTAGCGGCCAAGAGACCCAGTACTTC.